Shown below are 9 T cell receptor beta chains from a single sample sequenced in a study of Graves' ophthalmopathy and Graves' hyperthyroidism. The TCR beta CDR3 regions underwent amplification from RNA transcripts. The authors performed first-round RT-PCR with HTBI primers and then a second-round multiplex PCR. TCRdb itself ran the multiplex PCR reads through MiXCR, one entry per CDR3 protein. Of around 660,000 distinct CDR3 sequences listed, about two fifths are singletons. Sequencing was carried out using peripheral blood. The receptors stem from an adult man with Graves' ophthalmopathy.

This rearrangement joins TRBV7-2 to TRBJ2-1; D is ambiguous. V was trimmed by 3 bases and J by 10 bases, leaving 13 bases between them. The CDR3 extends over 13 amino acids. Germline V gives CDR1 SGHTA, CDR2 FQGNSA. The CDR3 DNA is TGTGCCAGCAGCTTCGAAATCCGTTCAGAGCAGTTCTTC. Its protein product is CASSFEIRSEQFF.

This clonotype was found many times. The CDR3 spells CASSWKENSPLHF. CDR3 in DNA: TGTGCCAGCAGCTGGAAGGAAAATTCACCCCTCCACTTT. This rearrangement joins TRBV7-2 to TRBJ1-6, with D uncertain. The germline V gene encodes CDR1 SGHTA and CDR2 FQGNSA. CDR3 size: 13 residues. Deletions cut 4 bases from V and 7 bases from J, with 8 bases between.

This clonotype was counted a few times. A read error is possible here, since a much larger clone lies one base away. V usage is TRBV2 and J usage is TRBJ1-2; 7 bases line up with TRBD1. CDR1 and CDR2 from the germline V gene are SNHLY and FYNNEI. The V gene end was trimmed by 7 bases and the J gene end by 6 bases; junction bases not matched to a gene: 5. The CDR3 consists of 12 residues. CDR3 sequence: CASNRDSHGYTF. The CDR3 DNA reads as TGTGCCAGCAACCGGGACAGCCATGGCTACACCTTC.

The chain links TRBV2 to TRBJ1-2; no clear D gene. This CDR3 contains 10 residues. Germline V gives CDR1 SNHLY, CDR2 FYNNEI. Trimming took 6 bases from V and 12 from J, leaving 11 bases between them. CDR3 protein: CASSGGGHTF. The CDR3 nucleotides are TGTGCCAGCAGCGGAGGCGGCCACACCTTC.

The rearrangement joins TRBV2 to TRBJ1-1, with TRBD1 as a possible D gene (5 bases). Germline V gives CDR1 SNHLY, CDR2 FYNNEI. The V end was cut by 6 bases, the J end by 3 bases, with 20 bases between. This CDR3 has 16 amino acids. The CDR3 protein is CASRAGITVPYTEAFF. In DNA form, the CDR3 reads TGTGCCAGCAGGGCAGGGATAACAGTCCCCTACACTGAAGCTTTCTTT. The full variable domain, in which reference TRBV2 and TRBJ1-1 provide the parts outside the CDR3, is EPEVTQTPSHQVTQMGQEVILRCVPISNHLYFYWYRQILGQKVEFLVSFYNNEISEKSEIFDDQFSVERPDGSNFTLKIRSTKLEDSAMYFCASRAGITVPYTEAFFGQGTRLTVV.

As to this clonotype: No conserved phenylalanine or tryptophan ends this CDR3, so it is likely a read error. No DNA is shown, since the ends of the CDR3 on it are uncertain; the CDR3 is the one TCRdb lists. The V call is TRBV24-1, the J call TRBJ1-1; the table calls TRBD1, which could not be checked here. Germline-derived CDR1 and CDR2 are KGHDR and SFDVKD. The CDR3 has 11 amino acids, counting both end residues. This CDR3 is CATQGQGGQFL.

Remarks on this clonotype: This likely comes from a read error, as the CDR3 has no conserved phenylalanine or tryptophan at its end. The rearrangement links TRBV30 to TRBJ1-1; no reliable D call. The CDR3 totals 11 residues. The V gene's germline CDR1 is GTSNPN and CDR2 SVGIG (reference sequence). V gave up 4 bases and J gave up 0 bases, with 3 bases separating them. In DNA, the CDR3 is TGTGCCTGGACTTTGAACACTGAAGCTTTCCTT. Protein: CAWTLNTEAFL.

The V gene is TRBV7-8, the J gene TRBJ2-7, with 7 bases aligning to TRBD2. This CDR3 spans 15 amino acids. V lost 6 bases and J lost 3; bases outside the gene matches: 11. Per germline, CDR1 SGHVS and CDR2 FQNEAQ. In DNA, the CDR3 is TGTGCCAGCAGTCACGGGACTACTCCGGACTACGAGCAGTACTTC. Translated: CASSHGTTPDYEQYF.

J is TRBJ2-2 and V is TRBV7-9, with D possibly being TRBD2 (5 bases). The V end was cut by 1 base, the J end by 13 bases, with 7 bases between. The CDR3 runs 11 residues. The V gene's germline CDR1 is SEHNR and CDR2 FQNEAQ (reference sequence). The CDR3 is CASSLGEGLFF. Here the CDR3 DNA reads TGTGCCAGCAGCTTAGGTGAGGGGCTGTTTTTT.